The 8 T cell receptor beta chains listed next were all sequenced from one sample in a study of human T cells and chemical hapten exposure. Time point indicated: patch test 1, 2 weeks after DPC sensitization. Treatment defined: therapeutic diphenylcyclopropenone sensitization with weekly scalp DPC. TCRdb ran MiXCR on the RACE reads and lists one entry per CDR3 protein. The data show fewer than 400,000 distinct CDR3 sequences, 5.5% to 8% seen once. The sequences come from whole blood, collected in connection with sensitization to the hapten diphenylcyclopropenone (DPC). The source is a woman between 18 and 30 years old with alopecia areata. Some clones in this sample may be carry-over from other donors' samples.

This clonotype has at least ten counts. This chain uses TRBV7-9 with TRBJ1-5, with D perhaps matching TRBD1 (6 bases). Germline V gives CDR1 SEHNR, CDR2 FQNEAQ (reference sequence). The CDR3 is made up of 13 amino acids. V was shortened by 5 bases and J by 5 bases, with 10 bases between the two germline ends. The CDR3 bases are TGTGCCAGCAGCCCAGGGGACCATCAGCCCCAGCATTTT. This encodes CASSPGDHQPQHF.

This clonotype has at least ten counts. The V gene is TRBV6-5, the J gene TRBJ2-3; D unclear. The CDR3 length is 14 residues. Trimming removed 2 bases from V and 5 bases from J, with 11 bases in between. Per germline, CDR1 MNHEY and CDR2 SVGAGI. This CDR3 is CASSYASTRDTQYF. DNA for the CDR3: TGTGCCAGCAGTTACGCATCCACAAGAGATACGCAGTATTTT.

The CDR3 is CSARGDRGNSPLHF. DNA for the CDR3: TGCAGTGCTAGAGGGGACAGGGGAAACTCACCCCTCCACTTT. The V call is TRBV20-1, the J call TRBJ1-6, with 10 bases lining up with TRBD1. Germline loops: CDR1 DFQATT, CDR2 SNEGSKA (reference sequence). This CDR3 has 14 residues. The J segment lost 10 bases and the V segment lost 1 base, leaving 4 bases of the junction unmatched.

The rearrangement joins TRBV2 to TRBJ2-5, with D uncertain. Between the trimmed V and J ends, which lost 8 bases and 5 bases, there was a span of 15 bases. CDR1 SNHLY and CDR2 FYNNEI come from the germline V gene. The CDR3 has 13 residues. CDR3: CASSLGQLETQYF. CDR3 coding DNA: TGTGCCAGCTCGCTAGGGCAATTGGAGACCCAGTACTTC. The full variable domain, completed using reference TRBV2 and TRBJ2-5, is EPEVTQTPSHQVTQMGQEVILRCVPISNHLYFYWYRQILGQKVEFLVSFYNNEISEKSEIFDDQFSVERPDGSNFTLKIRSTKLEDSAMYFCASSLGQLETQYFGPGTRLLVL.

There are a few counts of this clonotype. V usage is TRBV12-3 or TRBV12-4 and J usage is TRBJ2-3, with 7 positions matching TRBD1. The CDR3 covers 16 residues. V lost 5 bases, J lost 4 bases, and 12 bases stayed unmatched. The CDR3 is CASSPSGQLNADTQYF. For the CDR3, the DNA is TGTGCCAGCAGTCCTTCGGGACAGCTCAACGCAGATACGCAGTATTTT.

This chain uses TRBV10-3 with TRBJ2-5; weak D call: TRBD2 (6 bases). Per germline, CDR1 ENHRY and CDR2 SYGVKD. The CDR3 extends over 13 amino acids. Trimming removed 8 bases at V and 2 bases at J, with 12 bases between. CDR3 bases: TGTGCCATCTCGGAGGGAGCACAAGAGACCCAGTACTTC. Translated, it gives CAISEGAQETQYF.

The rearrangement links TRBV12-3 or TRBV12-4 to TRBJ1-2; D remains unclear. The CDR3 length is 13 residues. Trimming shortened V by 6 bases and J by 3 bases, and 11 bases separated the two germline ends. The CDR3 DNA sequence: TGTGCCAGCAGGGGCCCTCCCTACTATGGCTACACCTTC. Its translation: CASRGPPYYGYTF.

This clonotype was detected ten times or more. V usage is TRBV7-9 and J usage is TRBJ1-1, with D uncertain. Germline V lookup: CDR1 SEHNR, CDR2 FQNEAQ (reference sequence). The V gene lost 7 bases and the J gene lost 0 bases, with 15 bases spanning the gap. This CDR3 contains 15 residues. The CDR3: CASKAPGRMNTEAFF. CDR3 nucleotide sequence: TGTGCCAGCAAGGCCCCCGGCCGGATGAACACTGAAGCTTTCTTT.